This T cell receptor (beta chain) was profiled in a study of shared clonotypes between healthy human individuals. As for the study in general: The donor pool was made up of a couple of women and a few men aged 18 to 49.

Measured with immunoSEQ multiplex PCR; TCRdb has only the in-frame clones, and not every one. The data contain about 2.3 million clones, 93% of them singletons. The study drew its donors from healthy HIV-negative adults without recent acute infections or vaccinations. Researchers partitioned CD4+ cells into CD45RA+ naive and CD45RA-negative memory subsets. In this sample, this clone turned up a few times. Its cognate antigen is unknown. Germline lookup yields CDR1 SNHLY and CDR2 FYNNEI. V gave up 6 bases and J gave up 6 bases; unmatched junction bases: 7. The CDR3 is made up of 13 amino acids. Study findings and constraints: All-four-donor shared clonotypes had higher generation probabilities than non-shared clonotypes did.

Specimen: naive CD4+ T cells from PBMCs. Subset given: CD45RA+ positively selected. V and J are TRBV2 and TRBJ2-7, with 8 bases that match TRBD1. This TCR was recovered from a man aged 18 to 29 in good health. Some clones in this sample may be carry-over from other donors' samples. The CDR3 DNA reads as TGTGCCAGCAGGACGACAGGGGCGGTCGAGCAGTACTTC. This translates into CASRTTGAVEQYF.